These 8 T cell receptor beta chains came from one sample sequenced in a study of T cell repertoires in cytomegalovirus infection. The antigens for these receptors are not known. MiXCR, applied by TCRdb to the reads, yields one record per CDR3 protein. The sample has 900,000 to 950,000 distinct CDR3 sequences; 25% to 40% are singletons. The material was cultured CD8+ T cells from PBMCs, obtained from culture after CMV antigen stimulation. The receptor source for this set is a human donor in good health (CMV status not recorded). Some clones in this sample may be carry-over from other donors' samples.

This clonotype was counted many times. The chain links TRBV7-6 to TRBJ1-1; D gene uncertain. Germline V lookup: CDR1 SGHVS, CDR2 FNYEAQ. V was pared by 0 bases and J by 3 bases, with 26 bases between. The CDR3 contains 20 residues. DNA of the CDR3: TGTGCCAGCAGCTTAGCCCCCCCCGGTGGGGTATCGGGTATGGACACTGAAGCTTTCTTT. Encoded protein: CASSLAPPGGVSGMDTEAFF. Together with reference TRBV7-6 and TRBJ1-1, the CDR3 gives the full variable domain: GAGVSQSPRYKVTKRGQDVALRCDPISGHVSLYWYRQALGQGPEFLTYFNYEAQQDKSGLPNDRFSAERPEGSISTLTIQRTEQRDSAMYRCASSLAPPGGVSGMDTEAFFGQGTRLTVV.

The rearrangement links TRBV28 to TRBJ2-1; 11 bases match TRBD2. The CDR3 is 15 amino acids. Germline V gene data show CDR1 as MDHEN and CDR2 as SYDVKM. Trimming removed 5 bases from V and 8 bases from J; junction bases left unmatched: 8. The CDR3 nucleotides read TGTGCCAGCAGTGAACGTAGCGGGGGGGCGCATGAGCAGTTCTTC. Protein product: CASSERSGGAHEQFF.

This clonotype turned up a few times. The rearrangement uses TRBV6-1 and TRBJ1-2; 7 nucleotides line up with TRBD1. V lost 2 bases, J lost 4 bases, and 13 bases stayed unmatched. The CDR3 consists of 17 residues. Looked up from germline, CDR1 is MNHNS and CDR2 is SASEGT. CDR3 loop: CASSEPSRTGVFYGYTF. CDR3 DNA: TGTGCCAGCAGTGAACCCTCCCGGACAGGAGTTTTCTATGGCTACACCTTC.

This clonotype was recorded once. Written as DNA, the CDR3 is TGTGCCAGCAGCCAAGATATGGGACTAGCGGATGAGCAGTTCTTC. Protein sequence: CASSQDMGLADEQFF. V is TRBV3-1 and J is TRBJ2-1; TRBD2 agrees at 11 bases. The ends lost 0 bases at V and 8 bases at J; junction bases unmatched: 3. Per germline, CDR1 LGHDT and CDR2 YNNKEL (reference sequence). This CDR3 is built from 15 residues.

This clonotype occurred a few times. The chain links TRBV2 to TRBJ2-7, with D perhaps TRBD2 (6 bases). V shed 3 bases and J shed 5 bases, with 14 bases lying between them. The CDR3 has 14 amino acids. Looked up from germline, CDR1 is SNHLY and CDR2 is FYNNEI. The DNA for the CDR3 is TGTGCCAGCAGTGAGGCGGGGACGGGGAACGAGCAGTACTTC. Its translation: CASSEAGTGNEQYF.

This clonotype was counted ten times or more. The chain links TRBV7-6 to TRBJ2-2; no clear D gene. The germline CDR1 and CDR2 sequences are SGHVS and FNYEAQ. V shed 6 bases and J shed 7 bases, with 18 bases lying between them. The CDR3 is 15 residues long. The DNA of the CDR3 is TGTGCCAGCAGTTTGGGCAGGACGGTGATCGGGGAGCTGTTTTTT. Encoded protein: CASSLGRTVIGELFF.

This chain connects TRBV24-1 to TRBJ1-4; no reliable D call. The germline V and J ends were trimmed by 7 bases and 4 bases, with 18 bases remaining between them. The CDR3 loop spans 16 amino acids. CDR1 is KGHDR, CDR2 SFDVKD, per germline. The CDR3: CATRAFSLRRNEKLFF. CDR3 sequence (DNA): TGTGCCACCAGGGCTTTCAGCCTGAGACGTAATGAAAAACTGTTTTTT.

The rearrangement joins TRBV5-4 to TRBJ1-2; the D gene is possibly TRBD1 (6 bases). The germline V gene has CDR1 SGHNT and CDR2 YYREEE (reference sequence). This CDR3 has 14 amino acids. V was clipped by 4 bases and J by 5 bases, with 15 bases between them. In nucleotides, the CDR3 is TGTGCCAGCAGCGTACAGGGAGAGTGGTATGGCTACACCTTC. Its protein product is CASSVQGEWYGYTF.